This TCR beta chain is drawn from a study of cytomegalovirus exposure and HLA in healthy donors. Overall study results and limits: The study labeled fewer than 200 TCR beta chains cytomegalovirus-associated. Rare sequences made up most TCRs, while some public TCRs were found in many donors. The productive fraction for most TCR beta V segments was about 87% or about 30% in an earlier analysis.

The germline CDR1 and CDR2 sequences are MGHRA and YSYEKL. Trimming took off 0 bases at V and 2 bases at J, with 7 bases between the two ends. The CDR3 is made up of 14 amino acids. With respect to this clone: The antigen is undetermined.

At collection, donors were nominally healthy, but unrecorded immune exposures were probable. In the PCR, 60 Vbeta and 13 Jbeta primers were used. Assay: immunoSEQ multiplex PCR; the TCRdb copy retains only in-frame clones and omits some. Among 150,000 or so clones, around three fifths were seen once, and the ten largest hold around 2.9%. Sample: PBMCs. This TCR was recovered from a woman aged 25 to 39 in good health and CMV-seropositive. The V and J genes are TRBV4-1 and TRBJ1-1; D is unclear. Here the CDR3 reads CASSQEPGNTEAFF. CDR3 nucleotide sequence: TGCGCCAGCAGCCAAGAACCGGGTAACACTGAAGCTTTCTTT.